Detailed here is one T cell receptor (beta chain). Antigen unknown. Germline V CDR1 and CDR2: MDHEN, SYDVKM. The J segment lost 7 bases and the V segment lost 6 bases, leaving 16 bases of the junction unmatched. The length of the CDR3 is 17 residues. Clones were sequenced by immunoSEQ multiplex PCR, and TCRdb holds only the in-frame ones, with some missing. The data hold around 120,000 clones, with 80% observed a single time. These data come from a study of a mutant IDH1 vaccine in newly diagnosed glioma. Sample time point: week 11, during vaccination. Doses consisted of 300 ug of mutant IDH1 20-mer peptide each, paired with topical imiquimod.

The sample consisted of PBMCs, taken from a glioma patient whose treatment included an IDH1 peptide vaccine. The TCR was taken from a middle-aged man with glioma. The rearrangement links TRBV28 to TRBJ2-2; 8 bases map to TRBD1. The DNA for the CDR3 is TGTGCCAGCAGGACGACCTACCAGGGGGCGCCTGGCGGGGAGCTGTTTTTT. This encodes CASRTTYQGAPGGELFF.